At least ten counts were recorded for the clone carrying this T cell receptor (beta chain). Its antigen remains unknown. This specimen belongs to a study of T-cell reconstitution after alpha-beta-depleted transplantation in children. The TCRbeta library was prepared with unique molecular identifiers. TCRdb passed the PCR reads through MiXCR, listing each CDR3 protein once. The sample records 200,000 or so distinct CDR3 sequences, roughly 6.3% being singletons. General observations from the study: Reportedly, alpha-beta T cells present about two months post-transplant originated from several hundred expanded clones of graft origin. Surviving recipient T cells and thymic progenitors produced the high day-60 TCRbeta diversity seen in some patients. Newly produced T cells mostly provided counts and TCRbeta diversity after one year, as hyperexpanded clones declined.

This sequence was found in a girl younger than two with combined immunodeficiency, due to receive a stem cell transplant. Specimen: PBMCs, collected before TCRalphabeta/CD19-depleted stem cell transplant.

The CDR3, as DNA: TGCGCCAGCAGCCTCGGGACAACTGAAGCTTTCTTT. Amino acids: CASSLGTTEAFF. The chain is built from TRBV4-1 and TRBJ1-1, with D tentatively TRBD1 (6 bases). This CDR3 has 12 residues. Germline loops: CDR1 MGHRA, CDR2 YSYEKL. V was cut by 4 bases and J by 5 bases, with 8 bases left in between.